This entry features one T cell receptor beta chain sequence. The antigen remains undetermined. These data originate in a study of T cells expressing NK-cell markers. Background on the study: TCR beta repertoires came from sorted CD3+CD56+NKG2C+, CD3+CD56+NKG2C- and CD3+CD56-NKG2C+ T cells.

Findings of the study overall: No clear determination of HCMV specificity was made for expanded NKG2C+ T cell clones.

The germline CDR1 and CDR2 sequences are DFQATT and SNEGSKA (reference sequence). The CDR3 spans 15 residues. TCRdb reprocessed the 5' RACE reads, keeping one entry per CDR3 protein, no DNA. This table lists some 440,000 distinct CDR3 sequences. This rearrangement joins TRBV20-1 to TRBJ2-5; TCRdb calls TRBD1, which cannot be checked without DNA. Sample: blood T cells: a sorted CD56 or NKG2C T cell subset, CD4+ or CD8+ T cells, or bulk PBMC T cells (not recorded which). This clonotype originated in a woman in her forties or fifties in good health. The CDR3 region is CRFPPGGGFQETQYF.